The 21 T cell receptor beta chains below come from one sample, sequenced in a study of T-cell reconstitution after alpha-beta-depleted transplantation in children. Preparation of the TCRbeta library was carried out with unique molecular identifiers. Each CDR3 protein is one row after TCRdb ran MiXCR on the PCR reads. The sample has 250,000 to 400,000 distinct CDR3 sequences; 20% to 30% are singletons. Sequenced material: PBMCs, mostly from graft donor cells, taken 180 days after TCRalphabeta/CD19-depleted stem cell transplant. The receptors come from a male patient younger than 18 who had a stem cell transplant for acute lymphoblastic leukemia, so the T cells may come from the graft donor.

This rearrangement joins TRBV18 to TRBJ2-5; D is perhaps TRBD1 or TRBD2 (5 bases each). CDR1 and CDR2 from the germline V gene are KGHSH and LQKENI. Trimming pared 10 bases from V and 4 bases from J, leaving 19 bases between. The CDR3 runs to 14 residues. The CDR3 nucleotides are TGTGCCACGGGGCCACATGAGTTCTCAGAGACCCAGTACTTC. Amino acid sequence: CATGPHEFSETQYF.

Only a few counts were recorded for this clonotype. The CDR3 protein is CASSFDRTYEQYF. The CDR3 DNA reads TGTGCCAGCAGTTTTGACAGAACCTACGAGCAGTACTTC. The chain has TRBV27 and TRBJ2-7; D may be TRBD1 (5 bases). The CDR3 is 13 amino acids. V was pared by 3 bases and J by 2 bases, with 8 bases between. The germline gives CDR1 MNHEY, CDR2 SMNVEV (reference sequence).

The chain couples TRBV29-1 to TRBJ2-2; 7 bases fit TRBD1. Germline V gene lookup returns CDR1 SQVTM and CDR2 ANQGSEA. The CDR3 covers 13 residues. CDR3 nucleotides: TGCAGGCCCACAGGGGCTAGCACCGGGGAGCTGTTTTTT. This codes for CRPTGASTGELFF.

This chain links TRBV3-1 with TRBJ1-1, with a weak D call TRBD1 (5 bases). Trimming pared 2 bases from V and 4 bases from J, leaving 11 bases between. This CDR3 has 14 amino acids. The germline gives CDR1 LGHDT, CDR2 YNNKEL (reference sequence). The CDR3 loop reads CASSQPGGFTEAFF. CDR3 coding DNA: TGTGCCAGCAGCCAACCCGGGGGATTCACTGAAGCTTTCTTT.

In this sample, this clonotype turned up a few times. This chain joins TRBV6-2 or TRBV6-3 and TRBJ2-1; 16 bases align to TRBD2. The V gene end was trimmed by 3 bases and the J gene end by 0 bases; junction bases not matched to a gene: 14. The CDR3 has 22 amino acids. Per the germline V gene, CDR1 is MNHEY and CDR2 is SVGEGT. The CDR3 region has the DNA TGTGCCAGCAGTTATAGGTTGATACGGGGACTAGCGGGAGGGCCCTCCTACAATGAGCAGTTCTTC. It yields the protein CASSYRLIRGLAGGPSYNEQFF.

This chain connects TRBV11-2 to TRBJ2-7; no firm D call. The CDR3 sequence is 14 residues long. The V end was cut by 5 bases, the J end by 5 bases, with 16 bases between. Germline-derived CDR1 and CDR2 are SGHAT and FQNNGV. The CDR3 nucleotides are TGTGCCAGCAGCGCCTCTCCGGGTCGCGACGAGCAGTACTTC. The encoded protein is CASSASPGRDEQYF.

V gene TRBV20-1 combines with J gene TRBJ2-7; 9 bases fit TRBD2. Germline V gene sequence: CDR1 DFQATT, CDR2 SNEGSKA (reference sequence). This CDR3 is built from 16 residues. The J segment lost 9 bases and the V segment lost 4 bases, leaving 19 bases of the junction unmatched. CDR3 in amino acids: CSANSLAASGERWQYF. CDR3 in DNA: TGCAGTGCTAATTCCCTTGCGGCTAGCGGGGAGAGGTGGCAGTACTTC.

V usage is TRBV7-9 and J usage is TRBJ2-2, with D perhaps TRBD1 or TRBD2 (5 bases each). The CDR3 runs 14 residues. Trimming removed 4 bases from V and 6 bases from J, with 12 bases in between. CDR1 SEHNR and CDR2 FQNEAQ come from the germline V gene (reference sequence). CDR3 sequence reads: CASSSGVGAGELFF. The CDR3 nucleotides read TGTGCCAGCAGCTCCGGAGTGGGGGCCGGGGAGCTGTTTTTT.

This clonotype was picked up a small number of times. V is TRBV21-1 and J is TRBJ2-7; TRBD2 is the table's D call and was not checked against the DNA. TRBV21-1 is deemed a pseudogene. The CDR3 is 17 residues long. CDR3 sequence reads: CASSRRTSGCYDYEQYF. The CDR3 coding sequence is TGTGCCAGCAGCAGAAGGACTAGCGGGTGTTACGACTACGAGCAGTACTTC.

The CDR3 region is CASRFSWDPYNEQFF. CDR3 DNA: TGTGCCAGCAGGTTTTCGTGGGATCCTTACAATGAGCAGTTCTTC. The chain is built from TRBV6-1 and TRBJ2-1; D is unresolved. The CDR3 is 15 amino acids. Per germline, CDR1 MNHNS and CDR2 SASEGT. With 6 bases removed from V and 4 bases from J, the gap between germline ends came to 16 bases.

This clonotype was counted between two and nine times. The V call is TRBV28, the J call TRBJ2-7; D remains unclear. Per germline, CDR1 MDHEN and CDR2 SYDVKM. Trimming cost V 7 bases and J 5 bases, with 12 bases left between them. CDR3 size: 12 residues. This CDR3 is CASKRLIDEQYF. DNA of the CDR3: TGTGCCAGCAAGCGACTTATTGACGAGCAGTACTTC.

V is TRBV29-1 and J is TRBJ2-6, with 7 bases identical to TRBD1. V lost 6 bases and J lost 4; bases outside the gene matches: 3. CDR3 length: 13 residues. CDR1 and CDR2 (germline): SQVTM, ANQGSEA. DNA for the CDR3: TGCAGCGTCAGGGGGACGGGGGCCAACGTCCTGACTTTC. Protein sequence: CSVRGTGANVLTF.

The chain couples TRBV6-2 or TRBV6-3 to TRBJ1-3, with D possibly TRBD1 on 5 matching bases. V lost 6 bases, J lost 1 base, and 10 bases lay in between. Germline lookup yields CDR1 MNHEY and CDR2 SVGEGT. The length of the CDR3 is 14 residues. CDR3 DNA sequence: TGTGCCAGCAGCCGACAGTTGTCTGGAAACACCATATATTTT. Protein sequence: CASSRQLSGNTIYF.

The chain employs TRBV20-1 and TRBJ2-5, with D tentatively TRBD1 (6 bases). Looked up from germline, CDR1 is DFQATT and CDR2 is SNEGSKA (reference sequence). The CDR3 has 17 amino acids. V lost 5 bases, J lost 7 bases, and 29 bases lay in between. The CDR3 region is CSAGGGSGQIRLGTQYF. For the CDR3, the DNA is TGCAGTGCTGGAGGCGGGTCCGGACAGATTAGGTTGGGGACCCAGTACTTC.

V usage is TRBV29-1 and J usage is TRBJ1-2; D is unresolved. V was pared by 6 bases and J by 4 bases, with 9 bases between. This CDR3 has 11 amino acids. The germline V gene encodes CDR1 SQVTM and CDR2 ANQGSEA. CDR3 sequence (DNA): TGCAGCGTCCCGGGTGGCTATGGCTACACCTTC. Residues: CSVPGGYGYTF.

This clonotype was found once. The rearrangement links TRBV11-2 to TRBJ2-7; TRBD2 aligns across 11 bases. This CDR3 contains 15 residues. Germline V gene lookup returns CDR1 SGHAT and CDR2 FQNNGV. The junction had 9 bases not matched to a gene; V was cut back by 4 bases and J by 7 bases. The CDR3 region has the DNA TGTGCCAGCAGCTCTCCGCTGGGACTAGCGGAAGAGCAGTACTTC. Translated: CASSSPLGLAEEQYF.

CDR3 region: CASSHRVGYTGELFF. The CDR3 DNA reads TGCGCCAGCAGCCACAGGGTGGGGTACACCGGGGAGCTGTTTTTT. The chain links TRBV5-1 to TRBJ2-2; D is possibly TRBD1 (6 bases). Germline V gene lookup returns CDR1 SGHRS and CDR2 YFSETQ. This CDR3 region has 15 residues. V lost 4 bases, J lost 3 bases, and 13 bases lay in between.

This clonotype was counted a few times. V usage is TRBV5-5 and J usage is TRBJ2-4; D not certain. This CDR3 is 16 amino acids long. V lost 2 bases, J lost 6 bases, and 18 bases lay in between. The germline CDR1 and CDR2 sequences are SGHKS and YYEKEE (reference sequence). The CDR3 region has the DNA TGTGCCAGCAGCTTTAGAATTGGGTCCGGTGGAAACATTCAGTACTTC. It yields the protein CASSFRIGSGGNIQYF.

This clonotype was seen at least ten times. This chain links TRBV7-9 with TRBJ1-1, with D perhaps TRBD1 (5 bases). Looked up from germline, CDR1 is SEHNR and CDR2 is FQNEAQ (reference sequence). CDR3 size: 13 residues. The V and J ends lost 3 bases and 4 bases respectively, with 9 bases between them. CDR3 sequence: CASSFTGGTEAFF. DNA for the CDR3: TGTGCCAGCAGCTTTACCGGGGGCACTGAAGCTTTCTTT.

The gene calls are TRBV4-1 and TRBJ2-3; D remains unclear. V was shortened by 2 bases and J by 6 bases, with 18 bases between the two germline ends. Germline V gene lookup returns CDR1 MGHRA and CDR2 YSYEKL. The CDR3 consists of 16 residues. CDR3 protein: CASSQPIMASRDTQYF. For the CDR3, the DNA is TGCGCCAGCAGCCAACCCATAATGGCGTCACGGGATACGCAGTATTTT.

As regards this clonotype: Given the absence of the conserved phenylalanine or tryptophan at the CDR3 end, a read error is likely. J is TRBJ2-7 and V is TRBV5-1, with TRBD1 identical over 9 bases. With V trimmed by 5 bases and J by 3 bases, 6 bases remained unmatched. The germline V gene encodes CDR1 SGHRS and CDR2 YFSETQ. The CDR3 is made up of 14 amino acids. CDR3 DNA: TGCGCCAGCAGGAAACCGGGACAGGGCTACGAGCAGTACTAC. Protein: CASRKPGQGYEQYY.